This TCR beta chain is drawn from a study of cytomegalovirus exposure and HLA in healthy donors. Of note for this clone: Antigen: not known.

Researchers ran the PCR with 60 Vbeta and 13 Jbeta primers. Measured with immunoSEQ multiplex PCR; TCRdb has only the in-frame clones, and not every one. The sample records around 160,000 clones, approximately 75% being singletons. The CDR3 is 15 residues long. Losses at the gene ends were 5 bases for V and 0 bases for J; bases not matched to a gene: 1. Germline V gives CDR1 SGHTA, CDR2 FQGNSA. Regarding the study as a whole: A previous analysis found most TCR beta V segments productive roughly 90% or roughly 30% of the time. Later genetic work tied a missense DCLRE1C variant to beta-chain V and J trimming.

This TCR was sampled from a man in his forties or fifties in good health and CMV-seropositive. Sequencing was done on a sample of PBMCs. The chain links TRBV7-2 to TRBJ2-7; 13 bases fit TRBD2. The CDR3 here is CASSRTSGGSYEQYF. DNA of the CDR3: TGTGCCAGCAGCCGGACTAGCGGGGGCTCCTACGAGCAGTACTTC.